This passage covers 32 T cell receptor beta chains from one sample sequenced in a study of T cells in localized non-small cell lung cancer. Clones were read by immunoSEQ multiplex PCR, and TCRdb kept only the in-frame ones, dropping some. The sample has some 6,700 clones; 15% are singletons. The source material was normal lung tissue next to the tumor, sampled before any cancer treatment. Source of these receptors: a male donor aged 60 or older with stage II squamous cell lung carcinoma.

This clone appeared a few times. The rearrangement joins TRBV11-3 to TRBJ1-6; TRBD1 matches at 7 bases. The germline gives CDR1 SGHNT, CDR2 YENEEA. J was trimmed by 8 bases and V by 5 bases; bases with no gene match: 9. The CDR3 is 15 amino acids. This CDR3 is CASSSRQGGDSPLHF. CDR3 bases: TGTGCCAGCAGCAGCCGACAGGGAGGTGATTCACCCCTCCACTTT. The entire variable domain, with the rest obtained from reference TRBV11-3 and TRBJ1-6, is as follows: EAGVVQSPRYKIIEKKQPVAFWCNPISGHNTLYWYLQNLGQGPELLIRYENEEAVDDSQLPKDRFSAERLKGVDSTLKIQPAELGDSAVYLCASSSRQGGDSPLHFGNGTRLTVT.

In its sample, this clone was seen a few times. This chain links TRBV6-8 with TRBJ1-5, with 8 bases lining up with TRBD1. This CDR3 is 16 amino acids long. Losses at the gene ends were 0 bases for V and 3 bases for J; bases not matched to a gene: 4. Germline V gives CDR1 MNHGY, CDR2 SAAAGT. This CDR3 is CASSYSRQGNNQPQHF. As DNA, the CDR3 is TGTGCCAGCAGTTACTCGAGACAGGGGAACAATCAGCCCCAGCATTTT.

This clone was recorded a few times. V and J are TRBV11-3 and TRBJ2-7, with 10 bases fitting TRBD2. The CDR3 runs to 17 residues. Germline CDR1 SGHNT, CDR2 YENEEA. After removal of 1 base from V and 6 bases from J, the junction contained 12 bases not matched to a gene. CDR3 bases: TGTGCCAGCAGCTTAGTACGGGTAGCGGGAGGAGCGGGCGAGCAGTACTTC. Translating gives CASSLVRVAGGAGEQYF.

This clone was found a few times. The rearrangement links TRBV10-2 to TRBJ1-1, with D unresolved. The V gene lost 5 bases and the J gene lost 10 bases, with 20 bases spanning the gap. There are 14 residues in the CDR3. The germline V gene has CDR1 WSHSY and CDR2 SAAADI. CDR3 amino acids: CASSCHVLTRGAFF. Written as DNA, the CDR3 is TGCGCCAGCAGTTGCCACGTACTTACAAGAGGAGCTTTCTTT.

By sample share, this clone is medium-sized (0.01 to 0.1%). The chain uses TRBV12-5 and TRBJ2-2; D not resolved. The CDR3 contains 14 residues. The germline V gene has CDR1 LGHNT and CDR2 FRNRAP. The CDR3 protein is CASTSSGDTGELFF. CDR3 DNA sequence: TGTGCCAGCACGAGTAGTGGGGACACCGGGGAGCTGTTTTTT.

This clone is medium-sized (0.01 to 0.1%). This chain links TRBV9 with TRBJ2-2; TRBD2 aligns across 7 bases. The CDR3 runs to 15 residues. The V gene's germline CDR1 is SGDLS and CDR2 YYNGEE. The trim removed 5 bases at V and 0 bases at J, leaving 4 bases unmatched. CDR3 amino acids: CASSSTSSNTGELFF. The CDR3, as DNA: TGTGCCAGCAGTTCGACTAGCTCGAACACCGGGGAGCTGTTTTTT.

The V gene is TRBV6-8, the J gene TRBJ2-4; D remains ambiguous. The CDR3 totals 16 residues. The germline V gene encodes CDR1 MNHGY and CDR2 SAAAGT. The V gene lost 3 bases and the J gene lost 3 bases, with 15 bases spanning the gap. The CDR3: CASSYRIVGVKNIQYF. Here the CDR3 DNA reads TGTGCCAGCAGTTATAGGATCGTCGGTGTCAAAAACATTCAGTACTTC.

Only a few counts were recorded for this clone. The rearrangement joins TRBV19 to TRBJ1-6; D perhaps matches TRBD1 (6 bases). The CDR3 loop spans 15 amino acids. The V gene lost 7 bases and the J gene lost 7 bases, with 17 bases spanning the gap. From germline, CDR1 is LNHDA and CDR2 SQIVND (reference sequence). The CDR3 protein is CASTEIDRRNSPLHF. CDR3 coding DNA: TGTGCCAGTACCGAGATAGACAGGCGCAATTCACCCCTCCACTTT.

Only a few counts were recorded for this clone. This chain links TRBV11-3 with TRBJ2-3; 8 nucleotides match TRBD2. V shed 3 bases, J shed 8 bases, and the junction held 13 bases outside the gene matches. Germline V gene lookup returns CDR1 SGHNT and CDR2 YENEEA. The CDR3 contains 16 residues. CDR3 amino acids: CASSLSRGGPSVTQYF. DNA for the CDR3: TGTGCCAGCAGCTTGAGCCGGGGGGGGCCCAGCGTTACGCAGTATTTT.

This clone has only a few counts. J is TRBJ2-5 and V is TRBV6-8; D is perhaps TRBD1 or TRBD2 (5 bases each). Deletions cut 0 bases from V and 9 bases from J, with 11 bases between. This CDR3 comprises 13 residues. Per the germline V gene, CDR1 is MNHGY and CDR2 is SAAAGT. In DNA form, the CDR3 reads TGTGCCAGCAGTTACTCCGGGACCCAGGCCCAGTACTTC. Translating it yields CASSYSGTQAQYF.

This clone was seen a few times. This sequence joins TRBV28 and TRBJ1-3, with D possibly being TRBD1 (6 bases). CDR1 MDHEN and CDR2 SYDVKM come from the germline V gene. CDR3 length: 15 residues. V dropped 3 bases and J dropped 3 bases, with 12 bases sitting between them. CDR3 residues: CASSFRRGSGNTIYF. The CDR3 DNA is TGTGCCAGCAGTTTCCGAAGGGGGAGTGGAAACACCATATATTTT.

This clone was detected a few times. The chain employs TRBV19 and TRBJ2-1; 11 bases line up with TRBD2. V lost 5 bases, J lost 6 bases, and 6 bases stayed unmatched. Germline V gene data show CDR1 as LNHDA and CDR2 as SQIVND (reference sequence). The CDR3 runs 15 residues. As DNA, the CDR3 is TGTGCCAGTAGTTTCACTAGCGGGAGTGGCAATGAGCAGTTCTTC. It translates to CASSFTSGSGNEQFF.

J is TRBJ1-1 and V is TRBV5-1; 10 positions agree with TRBD1. The CDR3 runs to 15 residues. Per germline, CDR1 SGHRS and CDR2 YFSETQ. The V segment lost 6 bases and the J segment 2 bases; nucleotides outside the gene matches: 7. The CDR3 DNA sequence: TGCGCCAGCACCGTTGGGACAGGGGTAAACACTGAAGCTTTCTTT. Amino acids: CASTVGTGVNTEAFF.

This clone was seen more than once but under ten times. The J gene is TRBJ1-1, the V gene TRBV9; perhaps TRBD1 as D (6 bases). The CDR3 length is 16 residues. Germline lookup yields CDR1 SGDLS and CDR2 YYNGEE. V gave up 3 bases and J gave up 1 base, with 16 bases separating them. Written as DNA, the CDR3 is TGTGCCAGCAGCGCCTCGTCGAGGGGGAAGAACACTGAAGCTTTCTTT. Translated: CASSASSRGKNTEAFF.

This clone was counted a few times. The rearrangement links TRBV1 to TRBJ2-1; the D segment call TRBD1 is taken from the table without a DNA check. TRBV1 is given as a pseudogene. The CDR3 sequence is 14 residues long. The CDR3 nucleotides read TGCGCCAGCAGCCAAGAACGATCAGGCCATGAGCAGTTCTTC. Amino acid sequence: CASSQERSGHEQFF.

This clone was seen just once. The J gene is TRBJ2-5, the V gene TRBV19; the match to TRBD2 covers 9 bases. The V gene's germline CDR1 is LNHDA and CDR2 SQIVND (reference sequence). This CDR3 has 17 amino acids. The V segment lost 6 bases and the J segment 5 bases; nucleotides outside the gene matches: 16. The CDR3 region is CASRGSVGASGTETQYF. As DNA, the CDR3 is TGTGCCAGTAGGGGCAGTGTGGGGGCTAGCGGGACCGAGACCCAGTACTTC.

This clone was seen more than once but under ten times. The chain couples TRBV4-1 to TRBJ2-5; 11 bases align to TRBD2. Germline V CDR1 and CDR2: MGHRA, YSYEKL. This CDR3 spans 17 amino acids. V dropped 1 base and J dropped 5; count of bases not matched to a gene: 9. The CDR3 sequence: CASSQGISGRAEETQYF. The CDR3 coding sequence is TGCGCCAGCAGCCAAGGGATTAGCGGGAGGGCCGAGGAGACCCAGTACTTC.

The chain carries TRBV23-1 and TRBJ2-7, with 8 bases that match TRBD2. TRBV23-1 is labeled an ORF, and its function is uncertain. The V segment lost 6 bases and the J segment 0 bases; nucleotides outside the gene matches: 10. The CDR3 sequence is 16 residues long. CDR3 loop: CASSQDWRGASYEQYF. CDR3 nucleotide sequence: TGCGCCAGCAGCCAAGACTGGCGGGGGGCCTCCTACGAGCAGTACTTC.

The CDR3: CASSKGGVKTGELFF. The DNA for the CDR3 is TGTGCCAGCAGCAAAGGTGGGGTTAAAACCGGGGAGCTGTTTTTT. The rearrangement joins TRBV9 to TRBJ2-2, with D hard to call. The CDR3 totals 15 residues. Trimming took 4 bases from V and 5 from J, leaving 15 bases between them. CDR1 is SGDLS and CDR2 is YYNGEE in the germline V gene.

By proportion, this clone is medium-sized (0.01 to 0.1%). This chain's CDR3 is CASSQDRTDYGYTF. In DNA, the CDR3 is TGCGCCAGCAGCCAAGATAGGACAGACTATGGCTACACCTTC. The chain has TRBV4-1 and TRBJ1-2; D possibly corresponds to TRBD1 (6 bases). Germline CDR1 reads MGHRA; CDR2 reads YSYEKL. Trimming removed 0 bases from V and 3 bases from J, with 8 bases in between. The CDR3 totals 14 residues.

This clone came up once. The chain employs TRBV18 and TRBJ1-1, with D unresolved. With 0 bases removed from V and 5 bases from J, the gap between germline ends came to 16 bases. Germline CDR1 KGHSH, CDR2 LQKENI. The CDR3 is 16 amino acids. This chain's CDR3 is CASSPPGRFGGTEAFF. In DNA form, the CDR3 reads TGTGCCAGCTCACCACCAGGGAGGTTTGGAGGGACTGAAGCTTTCTTT.

By frequency in the sample, this clone is medium-sized. The chain joins TRBV9 to TRBJ2-6, with TRBD2 matching over 9 bases. With V trimmed by 3 bases and J by 4 bases, 5 bases remained unmatched. This CDR3 contains 16 residues. CDR1 and CDR2 (germline): SGDLS, YYNGEE. In DNA form, the CDR3 reads TGTGCCAGCAGCGCCTTAGCGGGAGCCGGGGCCAACGTCCTGACTTTC. This sequence encodes CASSALAGAGANVLTF.

This clone showed up just once. The V gene is TRBV12-5, the J gene TRBJ2-2, with TRBD1 identical over 7 bases. Unmatched junction bases numbered 2, after V lost 1 base and J lost 3 bases. Germline-derived CDR1 and CDR2 are LGHNT and FRNRAP. The CDR3 covers 15 residues. DNA of the CDR3: TGTGCTAGTGGTTTGGGGCAGGGGGACACCGGGGAGCTGTTTTTT. It codes for CASGLGQGDTGELFF.

In DNA, the CDR3 is TGCGCCAGCAGCTTCGGACAGGGGGTGGGTGAAAAACTGTTTTTT. This encodes CASSFGQGVGEKLFF. The gene calls are TRBV5-1 and TRBJ1-4, with 10 bases that match TRBD1. CDR3 size: 15 residues. Germline trimming cut 2 bases from V and 7 bases from J; bases unmatched to any gene: 5. Germline-derived CDR1 and CDR2 are SGHRS and YFSETQ.

The table lists this clone with a few counts. The CDR3 protein is CASSYSTANEKLFF. In nucleotides, the CDR3 is TGTGCCAGCAGTTACTCGACAGCTAATGAAAAACTGTTTTTT. The rearrangement links TRBV6-8 to TRBJ1-4, with D perhaps TRBD1 (5 bases). The V gene lost 0 bases and the J gene lost 3 bases, with 5 bases spanning the gap. Germline V gives CDR1 MNHGY, CDR2 SAAAGT. The CDR3 runs 14 residues.

This clone turned up a few times. The rearrangement uses TRBV5-1 and TRBJ1-1; weak D call: TRBD1 (6 bases). Germline V gene data show CDR1 as SGHRS and CDR2 as YFSETQ. V was clipped by 0 bases and J by 1 base, with 16 bases between them. The length of the CDR3 is 17 residues. The CDR3 sequence: CASSLGPREGGNTEAFF. For the CDR3, the DNA is TGCGCCAGCAGCTTGGGTCCTCGAGAAGGGGGGAACACTGAAGCTTTCTTT.

This clone has just a few counts. V gene TRBV6-8 combines with J gene TRBJ2-1; 8 bases are a match to TRBD2. The CDR3 loop spans 14 amino acids. With V trimmed by 10 bases and J by 3 bases, 8 bases remained unmatched. Germline V lookup: CDR1 MNHGY, CDR2 SAAAGT. The CDR3 nucleotides read TGTGCCATCGGGAATAGCGGGAACTACAATGAGCAGTTCTTC. It translates to CAIGNSGNYNEQFF.

The rearrangement uses TRBV11-3 and TRBJ2-5; 9 nucleotides align to TRBD2. The CDR3 runs to 16 residues. Trimming removed 5 bases from V and 0 bases from J; junction bases left unmatched: 7. CDR1 is SGHNT, CDR2 YENEEA, per germline. The CDR3 region is CASSTRLAAYQETQYF. The CDR3 region has the DNA TGTGCCAGCAGCACCCGACTAGCGGCGTACCAAGAGACCCAGTACTTC.

The rearrangement links TRBV19 to TRBJ2-7, with D maybe TRBD2 (5 bases). Trimming left V 6 bases short and J 3 bases short, with 6 bases between. This CDR3 spans 11 amino acids. Germline V gene sequence: CDR1 LNHDA, CDR2 SQIVND (reference sequence). The CDR3 here is CASSRGYEQYF. Written as DNA, the CDR3 is TGTGCCAGTAGCCGGGGCTACGAGCAGTACTTC.

The gene calls are TRBV6-8 and TRBJ2-2; D is ambiguous. Trimming left V 5 bases short and J 6 bases short, with 13 bases between. Germline-derived CDR1 and CDR2 are MNHGY and SAAAGT. There are 14 residues in the CDR3. DNA of the CDR3: TGTGCCAGCAGTGACCGCCCCAGCGCCGGGGAGCTGTTTTTT. Protein: CASSDRPSAGELFF.

V usage is TRBV5-1 and J usage is TRBJ2-3; D is perhaps TRBD1 (6 bases). Trimming stripped 4 bases from V and 0 bases from J, with 12 bases between. This CDR3 spans 15 amino acids. The germline gives CDR1 SGHRS, CDR2 YFSETQ. The CDR3 sequence is CASSIRQDSTDTQYF. The CDR3 DNA follows: TGCGCCAGCAGCATCCGACAGGATAGCACAGATACGCAGTATTTT.

The rearrangement joins TRBV15 to TRBJ2-1; no clear D gene. V shed 0 bases and J shed 2 bases, with 8 bases lying between them. In germline, CDR1 is LNHNV, CDR2 YYDKDF (reference sequence). This CDR3 contains 15 residues. CDR3 region: CATSRDSSPYNEQFF. CDR3 DNA sequence: TGTGCCACCAGCAGAGATAGTAGCCCCTACAATGAGCAGTTCTTC.